This record covers a single T cell receptor (beta chain). The CDR3 covers 15 residues. The sample originates from a study of T-cell memory formation after mild COVID-19. MiXCR was run by TCRdb on the 5' RACE reads, yielding one entry per CDR3 protein. The repertoire holds over 95,000 distinct CDR3 sequences, with 22% as singletons. The TCR was taken from a man between 18 and 29 years old who had mild COVID-19 (a few samples of this study predate the infection). Cell type and time point are not known. The sequenced material came from PBMCs or a T cell subset sorted from them (not recorded which). The rearrangement joins TRBV21-1 to TRBJ1-2; the table's D call, TRBD1, was not checked against the DNA. TRBV21-1 is listed as a pseudogene. CDR3 nucleotides: TGTGCCAGCAGCACCTACACCGGGACAGGGTACGGCTACACCTTC. Residues: CASSTYTGTGYGYTF.